This TCR beta chain was sequenced in a study of cytomegalovirus exposure and HLA in healthy donors. The study, taken as a whole, reports: Presence/absence analyses supposed approximately even sequencing depth among donors. Available immune exposure information was restricted to CMV serostatus only.

On this clone: Its target is not known.

Germline lookup yields CDR1 SGHTA and CDR2 FQGNSA. There are 15 residues in the CDR3. The trim removed 0 bases at V and 5 bases at J, leaving 2 bases unmatched. Researchers ran the PCR with 60 Vbeta and 13 Jbeta primers. Libraries were prepared by immunoSEQ multiplex PCR; TCRdb keeps only in-frame clonotypes and omits some of them. The repertoire table contains 75,000 to 90,000 clones. This TCR derives from a woman in her sixties in good health and CMV-seronegative. Sequenced input: PBMCs. The gene calls are TRBV7-2 and TRBJ2-2; TRBD2 matches 8 bases. The CDR3 region is CASSLAGLVTGELFF. The CDR3 DNA reads as TGTGCCAGCAGCTTAGCGGGACTAGTTACCGGGGAGCTGTTTTTT.